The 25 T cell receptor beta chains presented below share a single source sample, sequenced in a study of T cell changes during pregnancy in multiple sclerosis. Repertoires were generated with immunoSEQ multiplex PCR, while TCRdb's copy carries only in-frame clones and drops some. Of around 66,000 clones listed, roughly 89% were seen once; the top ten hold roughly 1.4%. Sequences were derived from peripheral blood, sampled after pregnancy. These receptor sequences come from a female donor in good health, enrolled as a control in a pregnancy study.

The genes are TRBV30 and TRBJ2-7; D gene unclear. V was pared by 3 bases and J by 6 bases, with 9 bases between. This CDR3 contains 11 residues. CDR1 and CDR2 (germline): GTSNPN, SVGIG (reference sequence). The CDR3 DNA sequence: TGTGCCTGGAGCCAGGTTGGCGAGCAGTACTTC. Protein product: CAWSQVGEQYF.

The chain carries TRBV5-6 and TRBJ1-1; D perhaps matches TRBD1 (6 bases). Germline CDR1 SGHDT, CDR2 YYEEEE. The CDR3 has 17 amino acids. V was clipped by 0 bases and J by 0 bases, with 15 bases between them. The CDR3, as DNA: TGTGCCAGCAGCTTGGCAGGGGACGGACGAATGAACACTGAAGCTTTCTTT. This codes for CASSLAGDGRMNTEAFF.

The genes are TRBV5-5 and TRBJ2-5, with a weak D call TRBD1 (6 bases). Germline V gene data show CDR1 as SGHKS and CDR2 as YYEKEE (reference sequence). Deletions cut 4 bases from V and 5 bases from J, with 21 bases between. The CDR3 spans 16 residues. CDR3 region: CASSTTRPGVRETQYF. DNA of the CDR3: TGTGCCAGCAGCACCACGAGACCAGGGGTGCGGGAGACCCAGTACTTC.

Written as DNA, the CDR3 is TGTGCCAGCAGCCCTTCGAGGACTAGCGGCGAGCAGTACTTC. This sequence encodes CASSPSRTSGEQYF. This chain uses TRBV14 with TRBJ2-7, with 10 bases matching TRBD2. V shed 4 bases, J shed 6 bases, and the junction held 6 bases outside the gene matches. The CDR3 has 14 residues. Germline V gene lookup returns CDR1 SGHDN and CDR2 FVKESK.

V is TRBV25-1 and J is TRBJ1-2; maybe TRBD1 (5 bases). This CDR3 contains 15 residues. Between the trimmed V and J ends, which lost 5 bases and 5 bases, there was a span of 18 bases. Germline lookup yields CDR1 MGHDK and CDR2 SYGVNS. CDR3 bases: TGTGCCAGCAGTCCTTCGGGGGGAGTACAGTATGGCTACACCTTC. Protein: CASSPSGGVQYGYTF.

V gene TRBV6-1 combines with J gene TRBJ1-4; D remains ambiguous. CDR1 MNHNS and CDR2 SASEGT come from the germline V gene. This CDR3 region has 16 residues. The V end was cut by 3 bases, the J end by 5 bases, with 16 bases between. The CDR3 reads CASSELLETGNEKLFF. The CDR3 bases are TGTGCCAGCAGTGAGCTACTCGAAACGGGGAATGAAAAACTGTTTTTT.

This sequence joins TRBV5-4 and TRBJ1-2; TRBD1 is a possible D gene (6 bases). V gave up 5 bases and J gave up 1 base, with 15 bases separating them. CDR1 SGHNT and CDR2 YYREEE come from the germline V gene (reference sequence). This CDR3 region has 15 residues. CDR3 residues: CASRQDRLNNYGYTF. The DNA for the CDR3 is TGTGCCAGCAGGCAAGACAGGTTAAATAACTATGGCTACACCTTC.

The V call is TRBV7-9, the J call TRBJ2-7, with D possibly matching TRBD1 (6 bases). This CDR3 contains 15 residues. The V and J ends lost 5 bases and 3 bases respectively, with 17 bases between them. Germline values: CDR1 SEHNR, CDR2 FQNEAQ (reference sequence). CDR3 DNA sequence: TGTGCCAGCAGCATGGGACACGTACGGGTCTACGAGCAGTACTTC. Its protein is CASSMGHVRVYEQYF.

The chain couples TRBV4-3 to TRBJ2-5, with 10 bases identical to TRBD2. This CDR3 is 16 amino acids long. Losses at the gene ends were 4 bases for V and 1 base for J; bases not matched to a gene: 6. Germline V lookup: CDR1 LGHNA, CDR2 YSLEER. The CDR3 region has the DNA TGCGCCAGCAGCCGAGAAAAGCGGGGGGGCCAAGAGACCCAGTACTTC. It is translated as CASSREKRGGQETQYF.

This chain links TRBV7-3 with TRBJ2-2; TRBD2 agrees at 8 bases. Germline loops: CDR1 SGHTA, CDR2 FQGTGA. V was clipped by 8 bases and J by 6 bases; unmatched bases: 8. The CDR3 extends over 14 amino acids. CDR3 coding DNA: TGTGCCAGCCGCGGGGCGGGAGGAGCCGGGGAGCTGTTTTTT. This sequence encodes CASRGAGGAGELFF.

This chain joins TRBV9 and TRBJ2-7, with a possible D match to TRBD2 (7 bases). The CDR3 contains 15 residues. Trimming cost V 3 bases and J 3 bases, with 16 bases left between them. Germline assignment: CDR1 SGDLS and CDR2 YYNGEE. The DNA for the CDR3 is TGTGCCAGCAGCGGGTACGGGGGGCCAAACTACGAGCAGTACTTC. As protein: CASSGYGGPNYEQYF.

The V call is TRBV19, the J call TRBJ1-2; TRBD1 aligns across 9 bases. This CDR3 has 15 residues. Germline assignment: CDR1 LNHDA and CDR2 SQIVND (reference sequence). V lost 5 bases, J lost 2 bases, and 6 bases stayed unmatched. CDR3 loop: CASSPNRGPNYGYTF. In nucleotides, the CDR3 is TGTGCCAGTAGTCCCAACAGGGGGCCCAACTATGGCTACACCTTC.

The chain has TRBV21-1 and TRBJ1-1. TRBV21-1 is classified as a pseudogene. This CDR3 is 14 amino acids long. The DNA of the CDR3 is TGTGCCAGCAGCAAAGGGAGGCCGAGCACTGAAGCTTTCTTT. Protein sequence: CASSKGRPSTEAFF.

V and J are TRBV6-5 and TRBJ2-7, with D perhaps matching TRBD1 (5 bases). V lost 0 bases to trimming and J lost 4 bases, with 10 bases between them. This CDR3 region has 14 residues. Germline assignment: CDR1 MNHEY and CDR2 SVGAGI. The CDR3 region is CASSYSPGKYEQYF. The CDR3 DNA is TGTGCCAGCAGTTACTCCCCAGGGAAATACGAGCAGTACTTC.

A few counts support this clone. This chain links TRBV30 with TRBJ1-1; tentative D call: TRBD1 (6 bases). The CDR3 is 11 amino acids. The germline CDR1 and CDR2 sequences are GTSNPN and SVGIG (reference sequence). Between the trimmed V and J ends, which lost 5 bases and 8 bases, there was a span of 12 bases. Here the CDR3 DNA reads TGTGCCTGGGGTGGGGGACACGAAGCTTTCTTT. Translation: CAWGGGHEAFF.

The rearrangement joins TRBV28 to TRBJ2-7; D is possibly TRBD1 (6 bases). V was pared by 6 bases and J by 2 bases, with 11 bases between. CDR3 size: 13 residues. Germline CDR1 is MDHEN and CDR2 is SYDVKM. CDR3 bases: TGTGCCAGCAGACCGACAGGTGCCTACGAGCAGTACTTC. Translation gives CASRPTGAYEQYF.

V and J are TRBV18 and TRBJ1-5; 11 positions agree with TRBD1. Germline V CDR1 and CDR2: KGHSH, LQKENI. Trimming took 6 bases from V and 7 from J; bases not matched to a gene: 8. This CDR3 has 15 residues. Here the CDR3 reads CASSGLGQGGQPQHF. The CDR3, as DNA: TGTGCCAGCTCCGGATTGGGACAGGGGGGACAGCCCCAGCATTTT.

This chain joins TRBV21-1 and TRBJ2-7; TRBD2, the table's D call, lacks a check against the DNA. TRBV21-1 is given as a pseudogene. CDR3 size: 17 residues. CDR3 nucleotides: TGTGCCAGCAGCAAAGTGAGCAGCGGGGGGCGGTTGGACGAGCAGTACTTC. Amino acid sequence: CASSKVSSGGRLDEQYF.

CDR3 loop: CASSLTGGTEAFF. CDR3 nucleotides: TGTGCCAGCAGCTTAACGGGGGGCACTGAAGCTTTCTTT. The rearrangement links TRBV7-3 to TRBJ1-1; D possibly corresponds to TRBD1 (5 bases). The CDR3 has 13 residues. Germline CDR1 is SGHTA and CDR2 is FQGTGA. V lost 0 bases to trimming and J lost 4 bases, with 6 bases between them.

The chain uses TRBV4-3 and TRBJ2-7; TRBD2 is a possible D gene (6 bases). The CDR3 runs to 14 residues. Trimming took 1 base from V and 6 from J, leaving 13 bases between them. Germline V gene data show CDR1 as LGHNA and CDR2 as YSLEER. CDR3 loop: CASSQAGLSREQYF. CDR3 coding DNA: TGCGCCAGCAGCCAAGCCGGACTATCCCGCGAGCAGTACTTC.

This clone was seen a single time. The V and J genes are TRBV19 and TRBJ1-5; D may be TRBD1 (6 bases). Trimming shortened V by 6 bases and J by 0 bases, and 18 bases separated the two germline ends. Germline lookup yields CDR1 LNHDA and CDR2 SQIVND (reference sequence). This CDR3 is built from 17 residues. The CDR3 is CASSQGRAGGSNQPQHF. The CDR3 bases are TGTGCCAGTAGCCAGGGGCGAGCTGGGGGTAGCAATCAGCCCCAGCATTTT. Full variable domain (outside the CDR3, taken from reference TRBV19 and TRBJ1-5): DGGITQSPKYLFRKEGQNVTLSCEQNLNHDAMYWYRQDPGQGLRLIYYSQIVNDFQKGDIAEGYSVSREKKESFPLTVTSAQKNPTAFYLCASSQGRAGGSNQPQHFGDGTRLSIL.

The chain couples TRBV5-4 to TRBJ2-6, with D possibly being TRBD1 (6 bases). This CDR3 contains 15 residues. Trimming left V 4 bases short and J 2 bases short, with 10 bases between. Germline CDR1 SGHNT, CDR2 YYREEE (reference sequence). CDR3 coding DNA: TGTGCCAGCAGCCTCACAGGGACTGGGGCCAACGTCCTGACTTTC. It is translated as CASSLTGTGANVLTF.

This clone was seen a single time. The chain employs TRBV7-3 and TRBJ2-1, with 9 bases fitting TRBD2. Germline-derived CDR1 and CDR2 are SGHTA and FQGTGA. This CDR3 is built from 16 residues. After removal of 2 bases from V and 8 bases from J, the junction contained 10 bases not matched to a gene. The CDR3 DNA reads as TGTGCCAGCAGCTTAGGAAGCGGGGGGAGCGGTTATGAGCAGTTCTTC. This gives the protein CASSLGSGGSGYEQFF.

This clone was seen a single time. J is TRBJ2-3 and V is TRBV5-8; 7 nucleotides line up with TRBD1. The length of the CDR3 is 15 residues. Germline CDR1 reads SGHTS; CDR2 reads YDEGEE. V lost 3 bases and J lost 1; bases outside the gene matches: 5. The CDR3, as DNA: TGTGCCAGCAGCTCACAGGGGCTTCGCACAGATACGCAGTATTTT. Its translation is CASSSQGLRTDTQYF.

The CDR3 protein is CASGDRPYEQYF. CDR3 nucleotides: TGTGCCAGCGGGGACAGACCTTACGAGCAGTACTTC. This rearrangement joins TRBV7-9 to TRBJ2-7; 7 positions match TRBD1. The CDR3 is made up of 12 amino acids. Germline values: CDR1 SEHNR, CDR2 FQNEAQ (reference sequence). The V and J ends lost 8 bases and 4 bases, in that order; junction bases with no gene match: 5.